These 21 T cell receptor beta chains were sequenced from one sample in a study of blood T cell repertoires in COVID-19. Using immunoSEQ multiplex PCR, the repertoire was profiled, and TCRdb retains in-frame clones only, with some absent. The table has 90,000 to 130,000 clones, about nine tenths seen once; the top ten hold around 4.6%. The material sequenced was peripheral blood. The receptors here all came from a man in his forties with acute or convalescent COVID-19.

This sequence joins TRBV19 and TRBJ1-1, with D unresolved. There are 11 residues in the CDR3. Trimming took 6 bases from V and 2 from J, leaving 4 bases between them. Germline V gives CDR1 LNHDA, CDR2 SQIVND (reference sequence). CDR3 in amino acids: CASRRNTEAFF. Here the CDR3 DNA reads TGTGCCAGTAGGAGAAACACTGAAGCTTTCTTT.

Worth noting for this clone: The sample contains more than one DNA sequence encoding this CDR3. CDR3 DNA sequence: TGTGCCAGCAGCTTAGGGGCGAACACTGAAGCTTTCTTT. The encoded protein is CASSLGANTEAFF. The rearrangement uses TRBV11-2 and TRBJ1-1; D uncertain. The CDR3 totals 13 residues. Trimming took off 1 base at V and 1 base at J, with 4 bases between the two ends. CDR1 is SGHAT and CDR2 is FQNNGV in the germline V gene.

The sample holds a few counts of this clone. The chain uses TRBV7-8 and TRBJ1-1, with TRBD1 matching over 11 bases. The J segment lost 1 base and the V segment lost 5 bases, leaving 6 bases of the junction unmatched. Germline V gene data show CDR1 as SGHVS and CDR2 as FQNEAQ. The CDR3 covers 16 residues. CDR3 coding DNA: TGTGCCAGCAGCGCCCGGGACAGGGGGTCGAACACTGAAGCTTTCTTT. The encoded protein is CASSARDRGSNTEAFF.

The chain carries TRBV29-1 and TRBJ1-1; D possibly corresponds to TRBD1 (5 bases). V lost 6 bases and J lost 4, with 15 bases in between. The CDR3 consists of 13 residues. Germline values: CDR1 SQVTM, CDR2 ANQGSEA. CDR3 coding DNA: TGCAGCGTCGGTGGAGGGGAGGCCACTGAAGCTTTCTTT. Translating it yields CSVGGGEATEAFF.

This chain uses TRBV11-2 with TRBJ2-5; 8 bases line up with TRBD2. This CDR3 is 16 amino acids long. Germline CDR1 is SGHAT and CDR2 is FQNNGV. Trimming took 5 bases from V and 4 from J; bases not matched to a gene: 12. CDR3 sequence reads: CASSLPLAGGGETQYF. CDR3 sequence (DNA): TGTGCCAGCAGCCTACCCCTGGCGGGAGGAGGAGAGACCCAGTACTTC. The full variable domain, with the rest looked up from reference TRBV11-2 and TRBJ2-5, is EAGVAQSPRYKIIEKRQSVAFWCNPISGHATLYWYQQILGQGPKLLIQFQNNGVVDDSQLPKDRFSAERLKGVDSTLKIQPAKLEDSAVYLCASSLPLAGGGETQYFGPGTRLLVL.

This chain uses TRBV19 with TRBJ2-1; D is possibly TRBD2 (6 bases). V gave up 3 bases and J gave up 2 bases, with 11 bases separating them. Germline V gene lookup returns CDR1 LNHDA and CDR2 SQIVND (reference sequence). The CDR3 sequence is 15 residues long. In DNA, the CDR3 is TGTGCCAGTAGTATGACGGGACTGCCCTACAATGAGCAGTTCTTC. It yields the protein CASSMTGLPYNEQFF.

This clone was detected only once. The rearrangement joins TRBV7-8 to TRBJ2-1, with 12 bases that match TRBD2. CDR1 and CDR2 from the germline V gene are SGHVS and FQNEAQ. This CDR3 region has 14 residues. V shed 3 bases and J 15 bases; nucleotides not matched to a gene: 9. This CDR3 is CASSFSVGLAGRFF. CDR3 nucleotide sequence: TGTGCCAGCAGCTTCTCCGTAGGACTAGCGGGACGGTTCTTC. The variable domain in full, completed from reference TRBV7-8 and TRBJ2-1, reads GAGVSQSPRYKVAKRGQDVALRCDPISGHVSLFWYQQALGQGPEFLTYFQNEAQLDKSGLPSDRFFAERPEGSVSTLKIQRTQQEDSAVYLCASSFSVGLAGRFFGPGTRLTVL.

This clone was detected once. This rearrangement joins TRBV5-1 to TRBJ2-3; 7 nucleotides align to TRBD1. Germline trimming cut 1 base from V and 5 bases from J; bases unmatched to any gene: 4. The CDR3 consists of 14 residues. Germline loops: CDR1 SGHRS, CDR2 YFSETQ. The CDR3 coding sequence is TGCGCCAGCAGCTTGCGGCAGGGGGTAGATACGCAGTATTTT. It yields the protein CASSLRQGVDTQYF.

The CDR3 here is CASSLRSDEQFF. In DNA, the CDR3 is TGTGCCAGCAGCTTACGGTCCGATGAGCAGTTCTTC. The chain is built from TRBV3-1 (or the pseudogene TRBV3-2) and TRBJ2-1; the D is unclear. The V and J ends lost 5 bases and 8 bases respectively, with 10 bases between them. The CDR3 consists of 12 residues. Germline lookup yields CDR1 LGHDT and CDR2 YNNKEL (reference sequence).

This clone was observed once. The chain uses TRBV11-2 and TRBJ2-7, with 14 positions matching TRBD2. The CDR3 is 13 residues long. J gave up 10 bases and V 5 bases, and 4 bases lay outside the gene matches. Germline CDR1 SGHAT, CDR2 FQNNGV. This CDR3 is CASSQGLAGAQYF. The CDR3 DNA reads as TGTGCCAGCAGCCAGGGACTAGCGGGGGCCCAGTACTTC.

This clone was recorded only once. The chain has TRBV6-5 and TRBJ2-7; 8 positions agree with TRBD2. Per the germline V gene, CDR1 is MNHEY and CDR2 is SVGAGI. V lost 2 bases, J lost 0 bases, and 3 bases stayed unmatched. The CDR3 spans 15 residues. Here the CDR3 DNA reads TGTGCCAGCAGTTACGACACTAGCGGCTCCTACGAGCAGTACTTC. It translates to CASSYDTSGSYEQYF.

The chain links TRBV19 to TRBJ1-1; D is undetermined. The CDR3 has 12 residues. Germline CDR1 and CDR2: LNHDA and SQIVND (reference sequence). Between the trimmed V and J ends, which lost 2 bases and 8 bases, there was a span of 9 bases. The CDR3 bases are TGTGCCAGTAGTATATTCCCCAGGGAAGCTTTCTTT. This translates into CASSIFPREAFF.

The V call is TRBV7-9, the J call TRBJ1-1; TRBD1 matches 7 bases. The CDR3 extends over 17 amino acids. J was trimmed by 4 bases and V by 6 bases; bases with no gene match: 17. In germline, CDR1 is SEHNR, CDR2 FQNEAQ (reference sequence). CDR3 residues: CASRDDRAKGFSTEAFF. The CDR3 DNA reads TGTGCCAGCAGGGACGACAGGGCTAAGGGTTTTAGCACTGAAGCTTTCTTT.

The CDR3 nucleotides read TGCGCCAGCAGCCAAGTAGGGGCCAGCCAGCCCCAGCATTTT. It translates to CASSQVGASQPQHF. J is TRBJ1-5 and V is TRBV4-1; D perhaps matches TRBD1 (5 bases). The CDR3 has 14 amino acids. Trimming removed 1 base at V and 7 bases at J, with 11 bases between. Germline V gene data show CDR1 as MGHRA and CDR2 as YSYEKL.

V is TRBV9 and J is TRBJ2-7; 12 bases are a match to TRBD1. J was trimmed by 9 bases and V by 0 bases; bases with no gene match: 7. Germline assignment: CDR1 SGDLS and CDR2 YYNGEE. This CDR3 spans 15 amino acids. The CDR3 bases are TGTGCCAGCAGCGTAGGAGGGACAGGGGGCCCGTTGCAGTACTTC. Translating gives CASSVGGTGGPLQYF. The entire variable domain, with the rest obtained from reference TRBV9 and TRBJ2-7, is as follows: DSGVTQTPKHLITATGQRVTLRCSPRSGDLSVYWYQQSLDQGLQFLIQYYNGEERAKGNILERFSAQQFPDLHSELNLSSLELGDSALYFCASSVGGTGGPLQYFGPGTRLTVT.

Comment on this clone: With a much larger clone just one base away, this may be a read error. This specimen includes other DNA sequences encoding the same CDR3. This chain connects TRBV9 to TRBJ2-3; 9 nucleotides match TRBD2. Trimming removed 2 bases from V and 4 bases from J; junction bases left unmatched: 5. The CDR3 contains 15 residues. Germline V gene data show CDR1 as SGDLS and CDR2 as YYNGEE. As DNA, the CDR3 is TGTGCCAGCAGCGTGCGGGCGGGGGGGGCAGATACGCAGTATTTT. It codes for CASSVRAGGADTQYF. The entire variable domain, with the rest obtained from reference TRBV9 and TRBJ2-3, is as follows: DSGVTQTPKHLITATGQRVTLRCSPRSGDLSVYWYQQSLDQGLQFLIQYYNGEERAKGNILERFSAQQFPDLHSELNLSSLELGDSALYFCASSVRAGGADTQYFGPGTRLTVL.

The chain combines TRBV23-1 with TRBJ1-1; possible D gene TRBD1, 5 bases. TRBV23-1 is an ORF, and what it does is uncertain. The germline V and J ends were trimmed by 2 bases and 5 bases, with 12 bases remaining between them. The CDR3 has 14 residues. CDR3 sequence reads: CASSQQGSGTEAFF. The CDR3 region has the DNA TGCGCCAGCAGTCAACAGGGTTCGGGTACTGAAGCTTTCTTT.

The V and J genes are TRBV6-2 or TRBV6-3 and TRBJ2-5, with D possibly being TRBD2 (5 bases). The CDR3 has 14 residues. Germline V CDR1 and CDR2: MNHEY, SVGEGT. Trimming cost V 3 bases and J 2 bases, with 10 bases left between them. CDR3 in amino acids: CASSYLERQETQYF. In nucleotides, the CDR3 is TGTGCCAGCAGTTATCTCGAGCGGCAAGAGACCCAGTACTTC.

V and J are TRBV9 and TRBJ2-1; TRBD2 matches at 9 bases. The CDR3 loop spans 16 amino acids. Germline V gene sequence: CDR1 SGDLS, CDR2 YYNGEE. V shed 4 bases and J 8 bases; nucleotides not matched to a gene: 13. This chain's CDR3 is CASSKALAGAFDEQFF. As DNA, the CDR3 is TGTGCCAGCAGCAAAGCCTTAGCGGGAGCTTTCGATGAGCAGTTCTTC.

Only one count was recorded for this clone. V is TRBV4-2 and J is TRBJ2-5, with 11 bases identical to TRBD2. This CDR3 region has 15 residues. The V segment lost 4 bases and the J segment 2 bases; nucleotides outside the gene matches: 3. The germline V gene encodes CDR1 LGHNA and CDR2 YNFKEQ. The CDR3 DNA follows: TGTGCCAGCAGCCCACTAGCGGGGGCGCAAGAGACCCAGTACTTC. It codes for CASSPLAGAQETQYF.

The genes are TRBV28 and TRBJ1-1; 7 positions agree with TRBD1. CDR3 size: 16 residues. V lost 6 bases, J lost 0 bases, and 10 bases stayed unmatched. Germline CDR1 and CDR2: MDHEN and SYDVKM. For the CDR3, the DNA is TGTGCCAGCAGGGGGGACAGCCGTAATATGAACACTGAAGCTTTCTTT. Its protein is CASRGDSRNMNTEAFF.